This T cell receptor beta chain appears in the sequencing data of a study of beta chain features in type 1 diabetes. The CDR3 totals 11 residues. V was trimmed by 3 bases and J by 10 bases, leaving 9 bases between them. The germline V gene has CDR1 DFQATT and CDR2 SNEGSKA (reference sequence). Expressed TCRB transcripts were sequenced because the isolated RNA had all been reverse transcribed beforehand. Clones were sequenced by immunoSEQ multiplex PCR, and TCRdb holds only the in-frame ones, with some missing. The data contain almost 350,000 clones, approximately 10% of them singletons. Concerning this clone itself: Its antigen is unidentified.

Study-level findings and limits: TCRB CDR3s from Type 1 diabetes patients were moderately but significantly shorter in all four CD4+ subsets.

The TCR sequence derives from a man aged 25 to 40 with type 1 diabetes. The sequencing sample was made of central memory CD4+ T cells from blood. This sequence joins TRBV20-1 and TRBJ1-4; D is uncertain. CDR3: CSARSPGKLFF. The CDR3, as DNA: TGCAGTGCTAGGAGCCCTGGAAAACTGTTTTTT.